What follows describes a single TCR beta chain. This specimen belongs to a study of long-term antiretroviral therapy in people with HIV. Germline lookup yields CDR1 MDHEN and CDR2 SYDVKM. This CDR3 contains 13 residues. V was shortened by 2 bases and J by 0 bases, with 4 bases between the two germline ends. The run of the v3.0 immunoSEQ assay was at survey level. For every sample, sequencing targeted about 35,000-55,000 T-cell genomes. The method was immunoSEQ multiplex PCR; TCRdb's version includes in-frame clones alone and lacks a portion of them. Among tens of thousands of clones, roughly 90% were seen once, and the ten largest hold roughly 0.94%.

The chain carries TRBV28 and TRBJ1-2; no reliable D call. This receptor was obtained from a man aged 50 to 60 with HIV. The sample here was unsorted PBMCs, taken 2 years after starting antiretroviral therapy. The DNA for the CDR3 is TGTGCCAGCAGTTTAAATCCTAACTATGGCTACACCTTC. This translates into CASSLNPNYGYTF.